This paragraph covers one T cell receptor beta chain sequence. The data derive from a study of blood T cells in healthy people across ages. The CDR3 sequence is 16 residues long. CDR1 is SGHRS, CDR2 YFSETQ, per germline. V lost 4 bases and J lost 2, with 17 bases in between. A second PCR of roughly 7 to 11 cycles used a sample-barcoded 5' primer and a J-beta primer mix. MiXCR, applied by TCRdb to the 5' RACE reads, yields one record per CDR3 protein. The sample lists hundreds of thousands of distinct CDR3 sequences; 29% were seen once. The sequence was obtained from an elderly woman in good health. This chain joins TRBV5-1 and TRBJ2-3, with D tentatively TRBD2 (6 bases). The source material was blood. In DNA, the CDR3 is TGCGCCAGCAGCCCCGGGAGCAGCGCATACACAGATACGCAGTATTTT. Translating gives CASSPGSSAYTDTQYF.